This T cell receptor beta chain was documented in a study of T cells in Graves' hyperthyroidism and ophthalmopathy. Overall study results and limits: A model of 13 V-J pairs discriminated ophthalmopathy from stable hyperthyroidism.

Per the germline V gene, CDR1 is PRHDT and CDR2 is FYEKMQ (reference sequence). This CDR3 is built from 14 residues. The V and J ends lost 3 bases and 6 bases respectively, with 15 bases between them. Amplification yielded TCR beta CDR3 regions, with RNA transcripts as the source. The HTBI set primed first-round TCR CDR3 RT-PCR. TCRdb reprocessed the multiplex PCR reads with MiXCR, giving one entry per CDR3 protein. Of some 350,000 distinct CDR3 sequences in the sample, nearly 15% are singletons; the top ten hold roughly 19%. Regarding this clonotype: What it binds is unknown. The CDR3 does not end in the conserved phenylalanine or tryptophan, so this is likely a read error.

Clinical symptoms, serum thyroxine and TRAb, thyroid ultrasound and orbital computed tomography together formed the diagnostic basis. This TCR derives from a woman aged 55-69 years with Graves' ophthalmopathy. V and J are TRBV13 and TRBJ2-7; D is perhaps TRBD1 or TRBD2 (5 bases each). What was sequenced was blood. The CDR3 DNA sequence: TGTGCCAGCAGCTTTAGGGGAGCGGTTGGCGAGCAGTACCTC. It is translated as CASSFRGAVGEQYL.